There are a few counts of the clone carrying this TCR beta chain. Its specificity is not known. The data were taken from a study of T cells in Graves' hyperthyroidism and ophthalmopathy. Amplified regions were TCR beta CDR3 sequences from RNA transcripts. The HTBI primer set served for first-round RT-PCR of the TCR CDR3. TCRdb independently ran MiXCR on the multiplex PCR reads; one entry per CDR3 protein. This sample yields some 500,000 distinct CDR3 sequences, of which roughly a quarter are seen a single time; approximately 11% belongs to the top ten. V lost 1 base, J lost 3 bases, and 13 bases lay in between. The CDR3 is 15 amino acids. Per germline, CDR1 SGHTA and CDR2 FQGNSA. Study results and caveats: Ophthalmopathy got predicted by the model a median approximately six months before its onset.

At least 3 on the Clinical Activity Score was recorded for ophthalmopathy patients, who also had NOSPECS grade at least 4 and duration under 3 months. Pregnant or lactating patients were excluded, as were those with uncontrolled infection or other autoimmune disease. The diagnostic basis comprised clinical symptoms, serum thyroxine and TRAb, thyroid ultrasound and orbital computed tomography. This TCR was sampled from a woman under 40 with Graves' ophthalmopathy. Source material: blood. The rearrangement uses TRBV7-2 and TRBJ2-7; tentatively, D is TRBD2 (5 bases). The DNA for the CDR3 is TGTGCCAGCAGCTTAGTCGAGGGTCCTGGCTACGAGCAGTACTTC. Translation: CASSLVEGPGYEQYF. The variable domain in full, completed from reference TRBV7-2 and TRBJ2-7, reads GAGVSQSPSNKVTEKGKDVELRCDPISGHTALYWYRQSLGQGLEFLIYFQGNSAPDKSGLPSDRFSAERTGGSVSTLTIQRTQQEDSAVYLCASSLVEGPGYEQYFGPGTRLTVT.